The T cell receptor beta chain under discussion was sequenced for a study of T cells in Graves' hyperthyroidism and ophthalmopathy (dated by TCRdb to between 2018 and 2021). For the study in its entirety: Peripheral blood samples were taken at initial diagnosis, before any treatment was given. To identify TCR V-J signatures that set the groups apart, the researchers used a discovery cohort of 100 patients, made up of 40 to 45 with Graves' ophthalmopathy and around 58 with stable Graves' hyperthyroidism. Whether ophthalmopathy could be predicted prospectively was tested in an independent validation cohort made up of roughly 19 hyperthyroidism patients plus 17 patients who later progressed to ophthalmopathy. The 95 to 100 discovery patients were randomly divided into training and test sets at a 7:3 ratio. Thyroid tissue and blood T-cell repertoires from roughly six Graves' hyperthyroidism patients were also compared in the study. Once sampling was done, hyperthyroidism patients were given methimazole at a starting dose of 30 mg daily, whereas ophthalmopathy patients were given high-dose intravenous methylprednisolone. The paper reports TCR Vbeta CDR3 sequencing of over 130 peripheral blood samples: around 41 ophthalmopathy, fewer than 80 hyperthyroidism and 17 progressor patients.

Stable Graves' hyperthyroidism was defined as the absence of progression to ophthalmopathy over 18 months of follow-up. Hyperthyroidism patients were aged 18 to 65 years and newly diagnosed, with disease duration of less than 2 months. Exclusion was applied to patients with uncontrolled infections, other autoimmune diseases, pregnancy or lactation. Diagnoses were established on the basis of clinical symptoms, serum thyroxine and TRAb, thyroid ultrasound, and orbital computed tomography. PBMCs were isolated from about 9.1 ml of fresh peripheral blood by Ficoll-Paque density gradient centrifugation. Total RNA was extracted using Trizol reagent, and RNA quality was assessed on an Agilent 2100 Bioanalyzer. Findings and caveats that apply to the study as a whole: In validation, the model predicted progression to ophthalmopathy with just under 71% sensitivity and 72% to 85% specificity, a median of around six months before onset. No statistical method was used to fix the sample size in advance, and group allocation was not hidden from the investigators. In cross-validation, a model built on a 13 V-J signature told ophthalmopathy apart from stable hyperthyroidism with 87.88% sensitivity and about 81% specificity, and in testing the same model reached 80%/75%. Blood samples also contained most of the expanded thyroid clonotypes (frequency above 0.001), which suggests that blood repertoires may reflect thyroid immune responses.

Trimming leaves V shorter by 7 bases and J shorter by 2 bases, with the junction holding 15 bases beyond the gene matches. The CDR3 spans 17 residues, from the cysteine through the phenylalanine. The DNA shown is the 51-base CDR3, in frame from base 1. TCR beta CDR3 regions were amplified from RNA transcripts. A first-round RT-PCR of the TCR CDR3 used the HTBI primer set with the Qiagen OneStep RT-PCR kit. Libraries were constructed in a second round of multiplex PCR, after which size selection and purification were carried out. Sequencing of the libraries was done on an Illumina HiSeq2000 using paired-end 100 bp reads. In the source study's methods: SOAPnuke was used to process the raw data, removing reads that contained adapters or uncalled bases, had a mean Phred below 15, or lacked an exact match to the constant primer or identifier. High-quality paired reads were merged with COPE v1.2.5, and unique nucleotide sequences were defined as clonotypes. MiTCR v1.1 was used to align clonotypes to the IMGT TRBV, TRBD and TRBJ reference segments. The analysis included only V-J combinations with a frequency above 0.0001, which together covered around 99% of the repertoires. The TCS score was defined as F50 (clonal expansion) divided by E x V (chaos), with BLOSUM62-based TCRdist calculated between CDR3 peptides within each V-J. Welch's t-statistics and random forest reduced just over 500 V-J features to fewer than 15, which were used in a naive Bayes classifier (R e1071). TCRdb itself trimmed the public reads at Q25 with fastp, ran MiXCR and retained productive beta chains. Entries are consolidated by CDR3 protein sequence, retaining the most common genes and DNA. These V and J calls derive from TCRdb rather than the authors' analysis. For this sample the table gives about 740,000 distinct CDR3 sequences, of which 12% to 15% were detected only once. The ten largest make up around 9.6% of the sample.

This clonotype was picked up many times. Its antigen remains unidentified. No qualities accompany the bases; no much larger clone lies one base away. Source material: blood. This clonotype was sampled from a woman between 18 and 29 years old with Graves' hyperthyroidism. The V gene is TRBV12-3 or TRBV12-4 and the J gene is TRBJ2-5; 8 central nucleotides agree with TRBD2. The sequenced DNA is TGTGCCAGCACCGACGCCGGGGGGGACGAGAGGCAAGAGACCCAGTACTTC. Its coded protein is CASTDAGGDERQETQYF.